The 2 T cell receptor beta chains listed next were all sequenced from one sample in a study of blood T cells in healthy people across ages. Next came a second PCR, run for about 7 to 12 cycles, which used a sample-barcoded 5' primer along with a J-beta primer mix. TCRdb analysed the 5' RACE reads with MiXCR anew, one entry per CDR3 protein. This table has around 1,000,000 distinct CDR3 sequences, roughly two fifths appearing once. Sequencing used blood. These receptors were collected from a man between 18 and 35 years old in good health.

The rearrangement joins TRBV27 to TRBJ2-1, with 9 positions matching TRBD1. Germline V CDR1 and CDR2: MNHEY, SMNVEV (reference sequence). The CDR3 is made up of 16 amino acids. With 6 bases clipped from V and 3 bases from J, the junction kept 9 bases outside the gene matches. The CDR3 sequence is CASSFLRDRDYNEQFF. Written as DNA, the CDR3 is TGTGCCAGCAGCTTCCTCCGGGACAGGGACTACAATGAGCAGTTCTTC.

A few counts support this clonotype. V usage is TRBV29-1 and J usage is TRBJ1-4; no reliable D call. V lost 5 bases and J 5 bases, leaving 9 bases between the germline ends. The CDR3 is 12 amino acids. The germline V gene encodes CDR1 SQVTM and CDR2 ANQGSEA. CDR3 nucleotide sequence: TGCAGCGTTACCTGGAGCAATGAAAAACTGTTTTTT. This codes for CSVTWSNEKLFF.